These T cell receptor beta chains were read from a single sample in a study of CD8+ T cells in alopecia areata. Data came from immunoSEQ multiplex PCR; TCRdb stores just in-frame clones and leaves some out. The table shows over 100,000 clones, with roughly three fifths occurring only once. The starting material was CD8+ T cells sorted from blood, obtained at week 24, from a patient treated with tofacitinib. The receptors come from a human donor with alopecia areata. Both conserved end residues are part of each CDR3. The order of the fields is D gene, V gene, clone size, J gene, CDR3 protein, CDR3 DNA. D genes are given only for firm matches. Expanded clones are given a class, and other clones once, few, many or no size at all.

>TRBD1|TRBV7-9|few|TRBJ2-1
CASSRGQGPEQFF
TGTGCCAGCAGTCGCGGACAGGGTCCTGAGCAGTTCTTC
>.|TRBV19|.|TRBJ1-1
CASSMNTEAFF
TGTGCCAGTAGTATGAACACTGAAGCTTTCTTT
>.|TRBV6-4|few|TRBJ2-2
CASSDSASGELFF
TGTGCCAGCAGTGACTCCGCGTCCGGGGAGCTGTTTTTT
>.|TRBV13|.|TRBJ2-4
CASSLSTELAKNIQYF
TGTGCCAGCAGCTTAAGTACAGAGCTAGCCAAAAACATTCAGTACTTC
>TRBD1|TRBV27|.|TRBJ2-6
CASKPQGYGANVLTF
TGTGCCAGCAAACCACAGGGGTACGGGGCCAACGTCCTGACTTTC
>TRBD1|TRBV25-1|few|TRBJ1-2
CASSAPEGAQGYTF
TGTGCCAGCAGTGCGCCCGAGGGGGCGCAAGGCTACACCTTC
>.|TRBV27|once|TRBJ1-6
CASRPDNSPLHF
TGTGCCAGCAGGCCTGATAATTCACCCCTCCACTTT
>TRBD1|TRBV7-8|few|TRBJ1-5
CASSTGGSPPQHF
TGTGCCAGCAGCACAGGGGGGAGTCCGCCCCAGCATTTT
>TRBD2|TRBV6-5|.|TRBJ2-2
CASSAKRENTGELFF
TGTGCCAGCAGTGCGAAGCGGGAGAACACCGGGGAGCTGTTTTTT
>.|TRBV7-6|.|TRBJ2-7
CASSSFPRGGFEQYF
TGTGCCAGCAGCTCCTTTCCCAGGGGGGGCTTCGAGCAGTACTTC
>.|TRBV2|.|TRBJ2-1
CASSEFEQFF
TGTGCCAGCAGTGAATTTGAGCAGTTCTTC
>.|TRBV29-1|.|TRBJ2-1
CSVPIGRLDEQFF
TGCAGCGTCCCCATTGGGCGGTTGGATGAGCAGTTCTTC
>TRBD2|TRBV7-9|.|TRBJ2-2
CAHQTGTSSTGELFF
TGTGCCCACCAGACCGGGACTAGTTCAACCGGGGAGCTGTTTTTT
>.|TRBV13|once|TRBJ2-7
CASSGQVSYEQYF
TGTGCCAGCAGCGGGCAGGTTTCCTACGAGCAGTACTTC
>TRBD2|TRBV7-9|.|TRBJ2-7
CASSSRPERGTYEQYF
TGTGCCAGCAGCTCTAGGCCGGAGCGGGGTACCTACGAGCAGTACTTC
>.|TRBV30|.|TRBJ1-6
CAWSQDTINSPLHF
TGTGCCTGGAGTCAGGACACCATTAATTCACCCCTCCACTTT
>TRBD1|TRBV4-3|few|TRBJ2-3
CASSQDKAGGEADTQYF
TGCGCCAGCAGCCAAGATAAGGCAGGGGGCGAAGCAGATACGCAGTATTTT
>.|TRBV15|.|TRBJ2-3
CATSRDGGVSDTQYF
TGTGCCACCAGCAGAGATGGGGGCGTCTCAGATACGCAGTATTTT
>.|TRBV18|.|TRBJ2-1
CASSPGTFNEQFF
TGTGCCAGCTCACCTGGCACTTTCAATGAGCAGTTCTTC
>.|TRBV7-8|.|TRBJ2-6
CASSLASANVLTF
TGTGCCAGCAGCTTAGCTTCGGCCAACGTCCTGACTTTC
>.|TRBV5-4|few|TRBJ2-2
CASSLKGTNTGELFF
TGTGCCAGCAGCTTAAAGGGAACGAACACCGGGGAGCTGTTTTTT
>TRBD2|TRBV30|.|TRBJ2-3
CAWSSGGADTQYF
TGTGCCTGGAGTAGCGGGGGGGCCGATACGCAGTATTTT
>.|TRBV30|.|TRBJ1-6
CAWSLGVSDNSPLHF
TGTGCCTGGAGTCTAGGGGTATCCGATAATTCACCCCTCCACTTT
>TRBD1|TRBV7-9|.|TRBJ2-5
CASSFGQAYNQETQYF
TGTGCCAGCAGCTTCGGACAGGCGTATAATCAAGAGACCCAGTACTTC
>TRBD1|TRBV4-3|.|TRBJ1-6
CASSRLTGVDSPLHF
TGCGCCAGCAGCCGCCTAACAGGGGTGGATTCACCCCTCCACTTT
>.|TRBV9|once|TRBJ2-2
CASSVGSGGELFF
TGTGCCAGCAGCGTCGGGAGCGGCGGGGAGCTGTTTTTT
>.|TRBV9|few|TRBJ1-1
CASSPPPGAGGTEAFF
TGTGCCAGCAGCCCTCCCCCGGGGGCGGGGGGCACTGAAGCTTTCTTT
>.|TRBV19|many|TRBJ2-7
CASSGAGAADEQYF
TGTGCCAGTAGTGGGGCAGGGGCCGCCGACGAGCAGTACTTC
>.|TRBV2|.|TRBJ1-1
CASKVRWVNTEAFF
TGTGCCAGCAAGGTGAGGTGGGTGAACACTGAAGCTTTCTTT
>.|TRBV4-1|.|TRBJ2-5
CASSQPGQVFQQETQYF
TGCGCCAGCAGCCAACCGGGCCAGGTTTTCCAGCAAGAGACCCAGTACTTC
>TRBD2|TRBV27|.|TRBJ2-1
CASSLATSGGDEQFF
TGTGCCAGCAGTTTGGCGACTAGCGGGGGGGATGAGCAGTTCTTC
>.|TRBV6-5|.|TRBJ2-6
CASTQPGANVLTF
TGTGCCAGCACTCAGCCTGGGGCCAACGTCCTGACTTTC
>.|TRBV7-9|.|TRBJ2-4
CASSVFNFAKNIQYF
TGTGCCAGCAGCGTATTCAACTTCGCCAAAAACATTCAGTACTTC
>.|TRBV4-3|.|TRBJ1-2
CASSQVEGVDGYTF
TGCGCCAGCAGCCAAGTGGAGGGAGTGGATGGCTACACCTTC
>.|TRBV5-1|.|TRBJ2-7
CASSLNVGWGRNYEQYF
TGCGCCAGCAGCTTGAACGTCGGGTGGGGCCGGAATTACGAGCAGTACTTC
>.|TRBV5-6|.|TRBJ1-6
CASSPTANSPLHF
TGTGCCAGCAGCCCGACAGCTAATTCACCCCTCCACTTT
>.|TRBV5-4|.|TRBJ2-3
CASSLEQGGTDTQYF
TGTGCCAGCAGCTTAGAACAGGGAGGAACAGATACGCAGTATTTT
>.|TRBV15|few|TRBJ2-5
CATSRDSTVKETQYF
TGTGCCACCAGCAGAGATTCTACAGTTAAAGAGACCCAGTACTTC
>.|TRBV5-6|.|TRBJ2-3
CASSLQGTTSTDTQYF
TGTGCCAGCAGCTTGCAGGGAACAACTAGCACAGATACGCAGTATTTT
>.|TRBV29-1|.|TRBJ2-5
CSVDPRVGETQYF
TGCAGCGTCGACCCGCGGGTAGGGGAGACCCAGTACTTC
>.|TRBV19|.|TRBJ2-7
CASSIPTRTYEQYF
TGTGCCAGTAGTATACCGACGAGGACCTACGAGCAGTACTTC
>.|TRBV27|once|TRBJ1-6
CASSHRPYNSPLHF
TGTGCCAGCAGTCACCGCCCTTATAATTCACCCCTCCACTTT
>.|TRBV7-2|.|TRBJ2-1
CASNTREGVYNEQFF
TGTGCCAGCAACACTCGTGAGGGGGTCTACAATGAGCAGTTCTTC
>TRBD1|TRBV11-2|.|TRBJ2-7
CASSPGTGVEQYF
TGTGCCAGCAGCCCCGGGACAGGCGTCGAGCAGTACTTC
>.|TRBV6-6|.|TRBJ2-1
CASTPGPRNEQFF
TGTGCCAGCACCCCGGGACCCCGCAATGAGCAGTTCTTC
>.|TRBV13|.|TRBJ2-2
CASSRHVPGELFF
TGTGCCAGCAGCCGACACGTTCCCGGGGAGCTGTTTTTT
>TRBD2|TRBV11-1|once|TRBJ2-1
CASSPSVGLAGVSYNEQFF
TGTGCCAGCAGCCCTAGTGTGGGACTAGCGGGCGTATCCTACAATGAGCAGTTCTTC
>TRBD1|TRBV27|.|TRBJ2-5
CASSQGQGLETQYF
TGTGCCAGCAGCCAGGGACAGGGGCTCGAGACCCAGTACTTC
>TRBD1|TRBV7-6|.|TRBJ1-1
CASRGGGMNTEAFF
TGTGCCAGCAGGGGAGGGGGCATGAACACTGAAGCTTTCTTT
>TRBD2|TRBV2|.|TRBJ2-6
CASSEERDYSGANVLTF
TGTGCCAGCAGTGAAGAGCGGGATTACTCTGGGGCCAACGTCCTGACTTTC
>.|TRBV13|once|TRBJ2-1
CASGRLSSYNEQFF
TGTGCCAGCGGCAGGCTTAGCTCCTACAATGAGCAGTTCTTC
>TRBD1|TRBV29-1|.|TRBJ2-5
CSVVGQGGETQYF
TGCAGCGTTGTCGGACAGGGGGGAGAGACCCAGTACTTC
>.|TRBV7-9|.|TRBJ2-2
CASSPYWNTGELFF
TGTGCCAGCAGCCCGTACTGGAACACCGGGGAGCTGTTTTTT
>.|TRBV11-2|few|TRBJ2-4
CASSLDGNIQYF
TGTGCCAGCAGCTTAGACGGAAACATTCAGTACTTC
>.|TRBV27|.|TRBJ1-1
CASSNGRRTEAFF
TGTGCCAGCAGCAACGGACGGCGCACTGAAGCTTTCTTT
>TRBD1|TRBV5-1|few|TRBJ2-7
CASSQSDRGPFYEQYF
TGCGCCAGCAGCCAGAGTGACAGGGGGCCTTTCTACGAGCAGTACTTC
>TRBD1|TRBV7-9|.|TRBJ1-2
CASSYPRTGATNYGYTF
TGTGCCAGCAGCTATCCTCGGACAGGGGCTACTAACTATGGCTACACCTTC
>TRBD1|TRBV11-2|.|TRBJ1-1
CASSWTGDTEAFF
TGTGCCAGCAGTTGGACAGGGGACACTGAAGCTTTCTTT
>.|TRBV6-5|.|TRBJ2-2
CASSYGTLLNTGELFF
TGTGCCAGCAGCTACGGGACACTGCTGAACACCGGGGAGCTGTTTTTT
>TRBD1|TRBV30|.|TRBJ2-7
CAWNLTGTGGPYEQYF
TGTGCCTGGAACCTCACCGGGACAGGGGGACCCTACGAGCAGTACTTC